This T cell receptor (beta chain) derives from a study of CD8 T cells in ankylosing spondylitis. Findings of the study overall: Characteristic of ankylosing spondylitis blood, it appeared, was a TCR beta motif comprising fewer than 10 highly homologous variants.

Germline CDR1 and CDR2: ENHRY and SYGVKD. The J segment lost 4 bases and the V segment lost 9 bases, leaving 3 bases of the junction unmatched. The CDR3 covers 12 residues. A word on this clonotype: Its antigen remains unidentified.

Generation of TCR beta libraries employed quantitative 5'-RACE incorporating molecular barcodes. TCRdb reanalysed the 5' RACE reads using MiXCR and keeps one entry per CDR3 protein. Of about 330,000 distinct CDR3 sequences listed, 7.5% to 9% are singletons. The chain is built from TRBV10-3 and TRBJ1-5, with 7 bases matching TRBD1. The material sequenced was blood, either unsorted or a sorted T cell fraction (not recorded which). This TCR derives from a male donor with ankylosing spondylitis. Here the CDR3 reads CAIGTANQPQHF. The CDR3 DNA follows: TGTGCCATAGGGACAGCTAATCAGCCCCAGCATTTT.